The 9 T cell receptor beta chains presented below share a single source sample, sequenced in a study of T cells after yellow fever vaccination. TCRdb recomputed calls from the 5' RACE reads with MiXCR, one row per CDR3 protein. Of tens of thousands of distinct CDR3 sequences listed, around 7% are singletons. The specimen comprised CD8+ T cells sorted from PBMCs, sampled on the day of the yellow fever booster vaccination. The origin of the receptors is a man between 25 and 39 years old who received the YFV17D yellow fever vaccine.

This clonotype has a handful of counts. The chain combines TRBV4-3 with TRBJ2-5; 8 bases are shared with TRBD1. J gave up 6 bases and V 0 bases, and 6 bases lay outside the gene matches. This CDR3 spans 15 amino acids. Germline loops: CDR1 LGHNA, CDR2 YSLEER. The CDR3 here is CASSQDLDRGQTQYF. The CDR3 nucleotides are TGCGCCAGCAGCCAAGACCTCGACAGGGGACAGACCCAGTACTTC.

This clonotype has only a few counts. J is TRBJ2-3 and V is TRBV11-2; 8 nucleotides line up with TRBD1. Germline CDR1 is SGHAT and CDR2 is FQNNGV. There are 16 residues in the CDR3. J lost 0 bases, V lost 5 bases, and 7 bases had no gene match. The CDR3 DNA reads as TGTGCCAGCAGCCCGGCCCAGGGGGCGAGCACAGATACGCAGTATTTT. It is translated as CASSPAQGASTDTQYF.

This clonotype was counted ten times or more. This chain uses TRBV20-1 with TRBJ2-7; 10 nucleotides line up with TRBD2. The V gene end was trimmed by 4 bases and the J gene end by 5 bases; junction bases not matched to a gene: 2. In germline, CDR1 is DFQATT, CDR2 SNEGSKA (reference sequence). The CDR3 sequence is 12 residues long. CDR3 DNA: TGCAGTGCTACGAGCGGGGGGGACGAGCAGTACTTC. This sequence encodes CSATSGGDEQYF.

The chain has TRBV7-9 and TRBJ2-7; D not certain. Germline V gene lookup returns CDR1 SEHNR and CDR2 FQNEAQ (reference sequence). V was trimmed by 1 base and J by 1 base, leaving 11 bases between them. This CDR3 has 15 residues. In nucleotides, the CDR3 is TGTGCCAGCAGCTTAGATATCCGGCCTTCCTACGAGCAGTACTTC. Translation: CASSLDIRPSYEQYF. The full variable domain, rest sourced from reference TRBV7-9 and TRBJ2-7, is DTGVSQNPRHKITKRGQNVTFRCDPISEHNRLYWYRQTLGQGPEFLTYFQNEAQLEKSRLLSDRFSAERPKGSFSTLEIQRTEQGDSAMYLCASSLDIRPSYEQYFGPGTRLTVT.

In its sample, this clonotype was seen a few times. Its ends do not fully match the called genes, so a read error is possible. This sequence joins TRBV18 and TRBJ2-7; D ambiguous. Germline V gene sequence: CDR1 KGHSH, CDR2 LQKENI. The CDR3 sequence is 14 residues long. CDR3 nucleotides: TGTGCCAGCTCCCCACCCGGAGAACTATACGAGCAGTACTTC. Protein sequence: CASSPPGELYEQYF.

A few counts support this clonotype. Written as DNA, the CDR3 is TGTGCCACCAGTGACCCGGGTAGCGGAAATGAGCAGTTCTTC. Translated, it gives CATSDPGSGNEQFF. The genes are TRBV24-1 and TRBJ2-1; a possible D gene is TRBD2 (6 bases). V dropped 4 bases and J dropped 7 bases, with 13 bases sitting between them. The length of the CDR3 is 14 residues. CDR1 is KGHDR and CDR2 is SFDVKD in the germline V gene.

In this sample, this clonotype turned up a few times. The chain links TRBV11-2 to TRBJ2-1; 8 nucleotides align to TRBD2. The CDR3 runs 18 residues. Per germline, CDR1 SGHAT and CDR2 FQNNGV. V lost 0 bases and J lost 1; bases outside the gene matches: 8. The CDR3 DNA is TGTGCCAGCAGCTTAGAAATAGGGAGCGGGAGTTCCTACAATGAGCAGTTCTTC. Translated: CASSLEIGSGSSYNEQFF. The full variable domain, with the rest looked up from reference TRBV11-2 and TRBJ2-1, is EAGVAQSPRYKIIEKRQSVAFWCNPISGHATLYWYQQILGQGPKLLIQFQNNGVVDDSQLPKDRFSAERLKGVDSTLKIQPAKLEDSAVYLCASSLEIGSGSSYNEQFFGPGTRLTVL.

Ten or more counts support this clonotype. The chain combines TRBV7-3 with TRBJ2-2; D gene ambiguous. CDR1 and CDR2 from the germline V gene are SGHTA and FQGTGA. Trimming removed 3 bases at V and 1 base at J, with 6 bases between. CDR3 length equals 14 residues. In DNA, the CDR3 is TGTGCCAGCAGCTTTGACCAGAACACCGGGGAGCTGTTTTTT. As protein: CASSFDQNTGELFF.

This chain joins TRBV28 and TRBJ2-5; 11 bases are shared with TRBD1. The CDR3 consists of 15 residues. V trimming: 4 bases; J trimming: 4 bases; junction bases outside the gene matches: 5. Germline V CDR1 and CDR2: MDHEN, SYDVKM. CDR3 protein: CASSSRTGGLETQYF. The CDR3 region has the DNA TGTGCCAGCAGTTCCCGGACAGGGGGCTTAGAGACCCAGTACTTC. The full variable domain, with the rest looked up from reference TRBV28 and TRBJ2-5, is DVKVTQSSRYLVKRTGEKVFLECVQDMDHENMFWYRQDPGLGLRLIYFSYDVKMKEKGDIPEGYSVSREKKERFSLILESASTNQTSMYLCASSSRTGGLETQYFGPGTRLLVL.